These 20 T cell receptor beta chains came from one sample sequenced in a study of OX40 agonist ivuxolimab in advanced cancers. Some clones are missing from TCRdb's copy, which holds only in-frame ones; the method was immunoSEQ multiplex PCR. The data contain some 98,000 clones, roughly four fifths of them seen just once; the ten biggest clones take up roughly 1.5%. The sample was CD4+ or CD8+ T cells sorted from blood, taken in a trial of the OX40 agonist ivuxolimab. These receptors were collected from an adult with an advanced solid tumor such as melanoma, head and neck, liver or kidney cancer.

This clone was picked up a small number of times. The chain joins TRBV11-1 to TRBJ2-1; 7 bases are a match to TRBD1. The CDR3 covers 11 residues. Per the germline V gene, CDR1 is SGHAT and CDR2 is FQDESV (reference sequence). V shed 4 bases, J shed 15 bases, and the junction held 6 bases outside the gene matches. The CDR3 DNA sequence: TGTGCCAGCAGCTCCGGGACAGTGCCGTTCTTC. Amino acids: CASSSGTVPFF.

The chain is built from TRBV2 and TRBJ1-1; D unresolved. CDR1 SNHLY and CDR2 FYNNEI come from the germline V gene. Trimming shortened V by 3 bases and J by 1 base, and 6 bases separated the two germline ends. The CDR3 runs 13 residues. CDR3 loop: CASSDERNTEAFF. CDR3 DNA sequence: TGTGCCAGCAGTGATGAGCGGAACACTGAAGCTTTCTTT.

The chain employs TRBV7-2 and TRBJ1-3; D perhaps matches TRBD1 (5 bases). The CDR3 extends over 13 amino acids. The V gene lost 5 bases and the J gene lost 2 bases, with 7 bases spanning the gap. From germline, CDR1 is SGHTA and CDR2 FQGNSA. CDR3 sequence (DNA): TGTGCCAGCAGCCGACAGACTGGAAACACCATATATTTT. Its translation is CASSRQTGNTIYF.

J is TRBJ1-1 and V is TRBV28; 7 bases agree with TRBD1. This CDR3 has 13 amino acids. V shed 3 bases and J 6 bases; nucleotides not matched to a gene: 4. CDR1 is MDHEN and CDR2 is SYDVKM in the germline V gene. The CDR3 DNA follows: TGTGCCAGCAGTTTCAGGGGGGGGGCTGAAGCTTTCTTT. Protein: CASSFRGGAEAFF.

The chain recombines TRBV6-6 with TRBJ2-7, with D unresolved. CDR1 is MNHNY, CDR2 SVGAGI, per germline (reference sequence). V was shortened by 8 bases and J by 1 base, with 12 bases between the two germline ends. The CDR3 loop spans 13 amino acids. CDR3 nucleotides: TGTGCCAGCCTTAGTTCGACATCCTACGAGCAGTACTTC. It encodes CASLSSTSYEQYF.

This clone was detected only a few times. V usage is TRBV27 and J usage is TRBJ2-1; a weak D match, TRBD1 (5 bases). V lost 8 bases, J lost 4 bases, and 18 bases lay in between. This CDR3 contains 15 residues. Germline CDR1 reads MNHEY; CDR2 reads SMNVEV (reference sequence). CDR3 protein: CASRRLSRGYNEQFF. The CDR3 DNA follows: TGTGCCAGCCGACGACTTTCTAGGGGATACAATGAGCAGTTCTTC.

This sequence joins TRBV6-5 and TRBJ2-3; TRBD1 is a possible D gene (5 bases). Trimming stripped 11 bases from V and 6 bases from J, with 18 bases between. There are 13 residues in the CDR3. Germline CDR1 is MNHEY and CDR2 is SVGAGI. CDR3 DNA: TGTGCCTCCGCAGTTAGGGGCTTCGATACGCAGTATTTT. Its protein is CASAVRGFDTQYF.

CDR3 in DNA: TGTGCCTGGGGGGTCCTAGGGGAGCAGTACTTC. Its protein product is CAWGVLGEQYF. V and J are TRBV30 and TRBJ2-7; D remains ambiguous. The V end lost 5 bases, the J end lost 7 bases, and 12 bases lay between the germline ends. The CDR3 has 11 residues. Germline V gene lookup returns CDR1 GTSNPN and CDR2 SVGIG (reference sequence).

The gene calls are TRBV15 and TRBJ1-1, with a tentative D call TRBD1 (6 bases). Germline assignment: CDR1 LNHNV and CDR2 YYDKDF (reference sequence). The CDR3 sequence is 13 residues long. V lost 10 bases, J lost 4 bases, and 16 bases lay in between. The CDR3 spells CAIAQGWRTEAFF. The CDR3 nucleotides are TGTGCCATCGCACAGGGTTGGCGCACTGAAGCTTTCTTT.

The gene calls are TRBV6-5 and TRBJ2-1; TRBD2 is a possible D gene (7 bases). Trimming removed 7 bases from V and 9 bases from J, with 13 bases in between. Germline CDR1 and CDR2: MNHEY and SVGAGI. This CDR3 has 12 amino acids. CDR3 region: CASKGRGGEQFF. CDR3 in DNA: TGTGCCAGCAAGGGGAGGGGGGGTGAGCAGTTCTTC.

The chain joins TRBV4-2 to TRBJ2-6; 7 bases agree with TRBD1. With V trimmed by 6 bases and J by 6 bases, 11 bases remained unmatched. Germline V gene data show CDR1 as LGHNA and CDR2 as YNFKEQ. CDR3 length equals 16 residues. Here the CDR3 reads CASSLGTVLSANVLTF. CDR3 DNA: TGTGCCAGCAGTCTCGGGACAGTTCTTTCGGCCAACGTCCTGACTTTC.

The V call is TRBV5-1, the J call TRBJ2-1, with D perhaps matching TRBD1 (5 bases). Germline V lookup: CDR1 SGHRS, CDR2 YFSETQ. Trimming removed 0 bases at V and 3 bases at J, with 10 bases between. This CDR3 is 15 amino acids long. CDR3 nucleotides: TGCGCCAGCAGCTTGGCCTCGACAGTCTACAATGAGCAGTTCTTC. It translates to CASSLASTVYNEQFF.

This chain connects TRBV7-2 to TRBJ1-2, with D possibly matching TRBD1 (6 bases). Trimming took 5 bases from V and 2 from J, leaving 18 bases between them. Germline CDR1 SGHTA, CDR2 FQGNSA. The CDR3 covers 16 residues. The CDR3 reads CASSERQARGNYGYTF. CDR3 nucleotide sequence: TGTGCCAGCAGCGAGAGACAGGCTCGAGGGAACTATGGCTACACCTTC.

This chain links TRBV6-1 with TRBJ1-2, with D perhaps TRBD1 (5 bases). In germline, CDR1 is MNHNS, CDR2 SASEGT. The CDR3 length is 16 residues. With 0 bases removed from V and 0 bases from J, the gap between germline ends came to 11 bases. The CDR3 sequence: CASSEAGVGANYGYTF. CDR3 DNA sequence: TGTGCCAGCAGTGAAGCGGGGGTCGGGGCTAACTATGGCTACACCTTC.

This rearrangement joins TRBV7-3 to TRBJ2-3; 7 bases are shared with TRBD1. The V segment lost 5 bases and the J segment 1 base; nucleotides outside the gene matches: 3. Germline loops: CDR1 SGHTA, CDR2 FQGTGA. The CDR3 is 14 residues long. CDR3 amino acids: CASSLGQGTDTQYF. In nucleotides, the CDR3 is TGTGCCAGCAGCCTAGGACAGGGCACAGATACGCAGTATTTT.

This clone was counted at least ten times. Other nucleotide sequences from this sample produce the same CDR3. The DNA of the CDR3 is TGTGCCAGCAGTTTAACAGGGGGAGGTCAGCCCCAGCATTTT. As protein: CASSLTGGGQPQHF. The chain has TRBV28 and TRBJ1-5, with 8 bases fitting TRBD1. The V segment lost 2 bases and the J segment 6 bases; nucleotides outside the gene matches: 3. Per germline, CDR1 MDHEN and CDR2 SYDVKM. The CDR3 covers 14 residues.

This chain joins TRBV28 and TRBJ2-7; TRBD2 matches 12 bases. V lost 6 bases to trimming and J lost 6 bases; unmatched junction nucleotides: 9. The CDR3 consists of 15 residues. The germline gives CDR1 MDHEN, CDR2 SYDVKM. The CDR3 region is CASSQTSGRGIEQYF. CDR3 DNA sequence: TGTGCCAGCAGCCAGACTAGCGGGAGAGGGATCGAGCAGTACTTC.

J is TRBJ2-7 and V is TRBV19; D might be TRBD2 (5 bases). This CDR3 region has 15 residues. From germline, CDR1 is LNHDA and CDR2 SQIVND (reference sequence). The V end lost 5 bases, the J end lost 5 bases, and 19 bases lay between the germline ends. CDR3 coding DNA: TGTGCCAGTAGTCTACGACGGCTAGCCGTGGACGAGCAGTACTTC. Encoded protein: CASSLRRLAVDEQYF.

This chain joins TRBV7-2 and TRBJ2-1; 7 bases match TRBD1. Trimming took 5 bases from V and 6 from J; bases not matched to a gene: 4. The CDR3 runs to 13 residues. Germline V CDR1 and CDR2: SGHTA, FQGNSA. The CDR3 DNA reads TGTGCCAGCAGCGCAGACAGGGTCAATGAGCAGTTCTTC. Translation: CASSADRVNEQFF. Using reference TRBV7-2 and TRBJ2-1 for the parts outside the CDR3, the full variable domain is GAGVSQSPSNKVTEKGKDVELRCDPISGHTALYWYRQSLGQGLEFLIYFQGNSAPDKSGLPSDRFSAERTGGSVSTLTIQRTQQEDSAVYLCASSADRVNEQFFGPGTRLTVL.

The chain uses TRBV10-3 and TRBJ2-7, with TRBD1 matching 8 bases. CDR1 is ENHRY, CDR2 SYGVKD, per germline. V lost 4 bases to trimming and J lost 3 bases; unmatched junction nucleotides: 2. CDR3 size: 13 residues. The CDR3 region is CAISGDRIYEQYF. CDR3 DNA sequence: TGTGCCATCAGTGGGGACAGGATCTACGAGCAGTACTTC.